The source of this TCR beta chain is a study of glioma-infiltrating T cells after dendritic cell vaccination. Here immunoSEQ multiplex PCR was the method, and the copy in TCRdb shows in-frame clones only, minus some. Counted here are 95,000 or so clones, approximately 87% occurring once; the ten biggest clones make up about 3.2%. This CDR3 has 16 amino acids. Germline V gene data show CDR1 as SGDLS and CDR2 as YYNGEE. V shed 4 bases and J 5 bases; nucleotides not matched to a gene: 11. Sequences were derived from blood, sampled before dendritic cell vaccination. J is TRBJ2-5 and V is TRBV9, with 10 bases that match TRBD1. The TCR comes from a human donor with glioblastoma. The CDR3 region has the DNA TGTGCCAGCAGCACACTTCCGGGACAGGGGAGTGAGACCCAGTACTTC. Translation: CASSTLPGQGSETQYF. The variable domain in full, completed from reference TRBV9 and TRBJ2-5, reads DSGVTQTPKHLITATGQRVTLRCSPRSGDLSVYWYQQSLDQGLQFLIQYYNGEERAKGNILERFSAQQFPDLHSELNLSSLELGDSALYFCASSTLPGQGSETQYFGPGTRLLVL.